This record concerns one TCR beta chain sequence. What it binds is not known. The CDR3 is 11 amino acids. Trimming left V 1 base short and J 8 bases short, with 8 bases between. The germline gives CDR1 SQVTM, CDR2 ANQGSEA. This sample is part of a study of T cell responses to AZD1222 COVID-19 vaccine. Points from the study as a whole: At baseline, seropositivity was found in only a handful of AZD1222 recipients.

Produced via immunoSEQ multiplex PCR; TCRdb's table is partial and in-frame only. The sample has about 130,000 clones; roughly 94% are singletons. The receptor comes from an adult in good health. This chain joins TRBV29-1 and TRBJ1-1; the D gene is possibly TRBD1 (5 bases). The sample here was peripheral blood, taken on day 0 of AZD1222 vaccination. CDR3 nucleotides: TGCAGCGTTGAAGGACAGTCAGAAGCTTTCTTT. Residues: CSVEGQSEAFF.